This TCR beta chain was found in a study of T-cell reconstitution after alpha-beta-depleted transplantation in children. Concerning this clonotype itself: Its antigen is not identified.

This CDR3 is 16 amino acids long. The J segment lost 6 bases and the V segment lost 4 bases, leaving 15 bases of the junction unmatched. Germline CDR1 is SGHNT and CDR2 is YYREEE (reference sequence). Preparing the TCRbeta library involved the use of unique molecular identifiers. One entry per CDR3 protein, called by TCRdb with MiXCR from the PCR reads. The sample carries some 440,000 distinct CDR3 sequences, about 17% recorded once. The study, taken as a whole, reports: After one year, T-cell counts and TCRbeta diversity mostly came from new T cells. Alpha-beta T cells about two months after transplant reportedly derived from several hundred expanded graft clones. Some patients' high day-60 TCRbeta diversity was traced to surviving recipient T cells and thymic progenitors.

Sequencing was performed on PBMCs, mostly from graft donor cells, taken 360 days after TCRalphabeta/CD19-depleted stem cell transplant. The receptor was isolated from a boy under two years old who had a stem cell transplant for Wiskott-Aldrich syndrome, so the T cells may come from the graft donor. The rearrangement uses TRBV5-4 and TRBJ2-7; 8 nucleotides match TRBD1. The CDR3 bases are TGTGCCAGCAGCCCTTCCGTGGACAGGGTCCAGGCCGAGCAGTACTTC. This sequence encodes CASSPSVDRVQAEQYF.